Below, 2 T cell receptor beta chains from the same sample are listed, as sequenced in a study of cytomegalovirus exposure and HLA in healthy donors. TCRdb's copy holds only in-frame clones and misses some; the assay was immunoSEQ multiplex PCR. The sample consists of about 84,000 clones, approximately 90% of them appearing once. Sample: PBMCs. The receptors here all came from a young man in good health and CMV-seronegative.

The count of this clone is one. J is TRBJ2-7 and V is TRBV2; TRBD2 matches 9 bases. Germline V lookup: CDR1 SNHLY, CDR2 FYNNEI. CDR3 length: 18 amino acids. Trimming cost V 0 bases and J 3 bases; bases outside gene matches: 12. The CDR3 nucleotides are TGTGCCAGCAGTGAAGCGGGACTAGCCTCGACCCTCCGCTACGAGCAGTACTTC. Translation gives CASSEAGLASTLRYEQYF.

This chain connects TRBV5-6 to TRBJ1-5; 7 bases map to TRBD1. CDR1 is SGHDT and CDR2 is YYEEEE in the germline V gene. The CDR3 contains 14 residues. V lost 4 bases, J lost 5 bases, and 6 bases stayed unmatched. Here the CDR3 reads CASSVTGWDQPQHF. CDR3 nucleotides: TGTGCCAGCAGCGTGACAGGGTGGGATCAGCCCCAGCATTTT. The whole variable domain, remainder taken from reference TRBV5-6 and TRBJ1-5, is DAGVTQSPTHLIKTRGQQVTLRCSPKSGHDTVSWYQQALGQGPQFIFQYYEEEERQRGNFPDRFSGHQFPNYSSELNVNALLLGDSALYLCASSVTGWDQPQHFGDGTRLSIL.